Reported below is one T cell receptor beta chain. What it binds is unknown. CDR3 size: 11 residues. Germline V gene data show CDR1 as SGHVS and CDR2 as FNYEAQ. V was pared by 0 bases and J by 11 bases, with 7 bases between. The sample belongs to a study of T cell repertoires in cytomegalovirus infection. Turning to the study itself: Shared public TCR beta signatures pointed to both CMV infection and a matching HLA type. Findings and caveats of the study: Summed frequency of public TCR beta families distinguished CMV carriers with the relevant HLA.

TCRdb itself ran the reads through MiXCR, one entry per CDR3 protein. The repertoire holds roughly 760,000 distinct CDR3 sequences, with roughly a third as singletons. Input material: PBMCs. The V call is TRBV7-6, the J call TRBJ1-1; tentatively, D is TRBD1 (5 bases). This TCR was sampled from a human donor in good health (CMV status not recorded). Some clones in this sample may be carry-over from other donors' samples. The CDR3 nucleotides are TGTGCCAGCAGCTTAGCGGGGCTCGCTTTCTTT. Translated, it gives CASSLAGLAFF.